The clone carrying this T cell receptor beta chain was found many times. Its target is unknown. From the reads, TCRdb called clonotypes with MiXCR, one entry per CDR3 protein. The sample holds roughly 230,000 distinct CDR3 sequences, over 15% seen once. The record originates from a study of T cell repertoires in cytomegalovirus infection. Per the germline V gene, CDR1 is SGHVS and CDR2 is FNYEAQ. The V end was cut by 2 bases, the J end by 1 base, with 11 bases between. This CDR3 contains 15 residues. Study-wide results and caveats: There were HLA-C-restricted CMV-specific TCR beta clonotypes dominating the ex vivo response.

Source material: CD8+ T cells from PBMCs. This chain links TRBV7-6 with TRBJ2-5; D might be TRBD1 or TRBD2, each matching 6 bases. The receptor was derived from a human donor in good health (CMV status not recorded). Some clones in this sample may be carry-over from other donors' samples. The CDR3 reads CASSLSRGLQETQYF. The CDR3 region has the DNA TGTGCCAGCAGCTTATCACGGGGGCTCCAAGAGACCCAGTACTTC.